Following are 11 T cell receptor beta chains from one sample sequenced in a study of cytomegalovirus exposure and HLA in healthy donors. Using immunoSEQ multiplex PCR, the repertoire was profiled, and TCRdb retains in-frame clones only, with some absent. The sample holds 200,000 to 250,000 clones, 80% to 90% seen once. The source material was PBMCs. These receptors were taken from a man between 18 and 35 years old in good health and CMV-seronegative.

The rearrangement uses TRBV29-1 and TRBJ2-3; 8 bases fit TRBD2. V dropped 7 bases and J dropped 4; count of bases not matched to a gene: 7. CDR1 and CDR2 (germline): SQVTM, ANQGSEA. The CDR3 contains 13 residues. In DNA form, the CDR3 reads TGCAGCGCCGGGACTAGTTCTGCAGATACGCAGTATTTT. This encodes CSAGTSSADTQYF.

The chain uses TRBV6-1 and TRBJ2-7, with D possibly TRBD1 on 6 matching bases. Germline CDR1 MNHNS, CDR2 SASEGT. The V and J ends lost 5 bases and 5 bases respectively, with 16 bases between them. The CDR3 is 14 residues long. CDR3 amino acids: CASSSNRDLDEQYF. CDR3 nucleotide sequence: TGTGCCAGCAGTTCTAACAGGGATTTAGACGAGCAGTACTTC.

This chain connects TRBV11-3 to TRBJ2-2, with TRBD1 matching 8 bases. CDR1 and CDR2 (germline): SGHNT, YENEEA. The CDR3 is 15 residues long. V dropped 0 bases and J dropped 7; count of bases not matched to a gene: 4. The CDR3 sequence is CASSLDRGRSGELFF. CDR3 coding DNA: TGTGCCAGCAGCTTAGACAGGGGGCGCAGCGGGGAGCTGTTTTTT.

The chain uses TRBV7-8 and TRBJ2-7, with 7 bases aligning to TRBD1. This CDR3 spans 16 amino acids. Germline values: CDR1 SGHVS, CDR2 FQNEAQ. The V gene end was trimmed by 5 bases and the J gene end by 2 bases; junction bases not matched to a gene: 12. This chain's CDR3 is CASSRKDRATAYEQYF. The CDR3 nucleotides read TGTGCCAGCAGCCGTAAAGACAGGGCGACCGCCTACGAGCAGTACTTC.

This clone was picked up many times. The V call is TRBV18, the J call TRBJ2-2, with 7 nucleotides matching TRBD2. Looked up from germline, CDR1 is KGHSH and CDR2 is LQKENI. The J segment lost 3 bases and the V segment lost 3 bases, leaving 7 bases of the junction unmatched. The CDR3 is 16 amino acids. For the CDR3, the DNA is TGTGCCAGCTCACCTAGGGCGGGACTACACACCGGGGAGCTGTTTTTT. Translating gives CASSPRAGLHTGELFF.

Written as DNA, the CDR3 is TGTGCCAGCAGATCAGGACTAGCGGGAGTAACAGATACGCAGTATTTT. It specifies CASRSGLAGVTDTQYF. V and J are TRBV27 and TRBJ2-3; 13 nucleotides align to TRBD2. Germline CDR1 reads MNHEY; CDR2 reads SMNVEV (reference sequence). Trimming cost V 6 bases and J 3 bases; bases outside gene matches: 6. The length of the CDR3 is 16 residues.

This rearrangement joins TRBV27 to TRBJ2-1; 7 bases align to TRBD2. CDR1 and CDR2 from the germline V gene are MNHEY and SMNVEV (reference sequence). The length of the CDR3 is 16 residues. V trimming: 5 bases; J trimming: 4 bases; junction bases outside the gene matches: 11. The CDR3 region has the DNA TGTGCCAGCAGTATTTTTGGGGGGGTCTTTTACAATGAGCAGTTCTTC. Protein: CASSIFGGVFYNEQFF.

This clone was found once. CDR3 coding DNA: TGTGCCAGCAGAGCAGAGGTCGGATCCTACACCTACGAGCAGTACTTC. It yields the protein CASRAEVGSYTYEQYF. V usage is TRBV28 and J usage is TRBJ2-7; the D is unclear. Germline CDR1 reads MDHEN; CDR2 reads SYDVKM. The CDR3 runs to 16 residues. The V end lost 6 bases, the J end lost 2 bases, and 20 bases lay between the germline ends.

J is TRBJ2-1 and V is TRBV5-6, with D possibly being TRBD1 (5 bases). Germline V gene lookup returns CDR1 SGHDT and CDR2 YYEEEE. The CDR3 runs 16 residues. The ends were cut back, 5 bases at V and 6 bases at J, with 21 bases in the middle. CDR3: CASRGPGFDNSNEQFF. CDR3 nucleotide sequence: TGTGCCAGCAGGGGGCCCGGGTTTGATAATTCCAATGAGCAGTTCTTC. The full variable domain, its missing parts supplied by reference TRBV5-6 and TRBJ2-1, is DAGVTQSPTHLIKTRGQQVTLRCSPKSGHDTVSWYQQALGQGPQFIFQYYEEEERQRGNFPDRFSGHQFPNYSSELNVNALLLGDSALYLCASRGPGFDNSNEQFFGPGTRLTVL.

The CDR3 region is CASSRLREPDEQYF. CDR3 DNA: TGCGCCAGCAGTCGGCTCAGGGAACCCGACGAGCAGTACTTC. The gene calls are TRBV5-1 and TRBJ2-7, with a tentative D call TRBD1 (5 bases). Germline CDR1 SGHRS, CDR2 YFSETQ. The CDR3 spans 14 residues. The V gene lost 5 bases and the J gene lost 5 bases, with 17 bases spanning the gap. Based on the CDR3 plus reference TRBV5-1 and TRBJ2-7, the full variable domain is KAGVTQTPRYLIKTRGQQVTLSCSPISGHRSVSWYQQTPGQGLQFLFEYFSETQRNKGNFPGRFSGRQFSNSRSEMNVSTLELGDSALYLCASSRLREPDEQYFGPGTRLTVT.

As regards this clone: The identical CDR3 is also encoded by other nucleotide sequences in the sample. CDR3 loop: CASSLAGYQETQYF. DNA for the CDR3: TGCGCCAGCAGCTTGGCGGGGTACCAAGAGACCCAGTACTTC. This rearrangement joins TRBV5-1 to TRBJ2-5, with D possibly being TRBD2 (5 bases). The CDR3 runs 14 residues. CDR1 is SGHRS, CDR2 YFSETQ, per germline. Deletions cut 0 bases from V and 0 bases from J, with 6 bases between.